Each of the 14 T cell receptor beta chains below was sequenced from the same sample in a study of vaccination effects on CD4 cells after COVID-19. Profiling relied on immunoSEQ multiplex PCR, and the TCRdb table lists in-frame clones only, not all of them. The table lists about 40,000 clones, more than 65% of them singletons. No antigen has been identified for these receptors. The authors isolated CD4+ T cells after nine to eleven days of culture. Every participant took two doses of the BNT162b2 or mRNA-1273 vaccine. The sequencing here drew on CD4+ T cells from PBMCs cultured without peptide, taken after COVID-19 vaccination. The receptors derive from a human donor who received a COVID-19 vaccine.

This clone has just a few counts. CDR3 protein: CASSSYRTYEQYF. CDR3 DNA sequence: TGTGCCAGCAGCTCTTACCGAACCTACGAGCAGTACTTC. The chain is built from TRBV7-6 and TRBJ2-7; unclear D gene. Germline CDR1 and CDR2: SGHVS and FNYEAQ. V was cut by 4 bases and J by 2 bases, with 9 bases left in between. The length of the CDR3 is 13 residues.

DNA of the CDR3: TGCGCCAGCAGCTTGGTCGGCGGGGCTAGCACAGATACGCAGTATTTT. Residues: CASSLVGGASTDTQYF. The chain links TRBV5-1 to TRBJ2-3, with D maybe TRBD2 (6 bases). The CDR3 loop spans 16 amino acids. Germline assignment: CDR1 SGHRS and CDR2 YFSETQ. V lost 0 bases to trimming and J lost 0 bases, with 11 bases between them.

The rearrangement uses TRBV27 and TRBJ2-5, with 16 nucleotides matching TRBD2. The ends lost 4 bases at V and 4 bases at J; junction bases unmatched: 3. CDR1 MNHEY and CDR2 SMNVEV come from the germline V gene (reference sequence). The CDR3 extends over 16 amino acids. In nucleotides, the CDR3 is TGTGCCAGCAGTTCGGGACTAGCGGGGGGGCGAGAGACCCAGTACTTC. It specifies CASSSGLAGGRETQYF.

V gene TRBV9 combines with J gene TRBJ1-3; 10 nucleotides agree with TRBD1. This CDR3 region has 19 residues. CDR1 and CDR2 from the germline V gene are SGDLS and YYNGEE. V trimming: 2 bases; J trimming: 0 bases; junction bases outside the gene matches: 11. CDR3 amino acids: CASSVQVPGQGNSGNTIYF. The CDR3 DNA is TGTGCCAGCAGCGTCCAAGTACCGGGACAGGGGAACTCTGGAAACACCATATATTTT.

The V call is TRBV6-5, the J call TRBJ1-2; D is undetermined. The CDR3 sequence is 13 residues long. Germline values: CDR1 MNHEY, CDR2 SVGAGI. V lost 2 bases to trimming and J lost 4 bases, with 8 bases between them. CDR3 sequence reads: CASSYNYLYGYTF. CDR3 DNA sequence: TGTGCCAGCAGTTACAACTATCTCTATGGCTACACCTTC.

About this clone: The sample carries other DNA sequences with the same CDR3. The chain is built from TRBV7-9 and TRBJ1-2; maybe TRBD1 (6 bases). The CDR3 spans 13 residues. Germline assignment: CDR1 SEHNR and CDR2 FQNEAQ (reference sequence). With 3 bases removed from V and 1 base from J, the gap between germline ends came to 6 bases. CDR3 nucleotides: TGTGCCAGCAGCTTGGACAGTAACTATGGCTACACCTTC. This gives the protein CASSLDSNYGYTF.

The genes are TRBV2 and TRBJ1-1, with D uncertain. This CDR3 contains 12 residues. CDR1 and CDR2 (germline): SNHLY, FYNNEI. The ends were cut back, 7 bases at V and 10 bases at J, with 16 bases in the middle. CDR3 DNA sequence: TGTGCCAGCATACCCCGGGAGCACTCAGCTTTCTTT. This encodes CASIPREHSAFF.

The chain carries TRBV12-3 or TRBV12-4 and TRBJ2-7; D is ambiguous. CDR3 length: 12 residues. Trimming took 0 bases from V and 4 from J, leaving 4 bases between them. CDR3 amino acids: CASSLARYEQYF. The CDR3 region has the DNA TGTGCCAGCAGTTTAGCGCGTTACGAGCAGTACTTC.

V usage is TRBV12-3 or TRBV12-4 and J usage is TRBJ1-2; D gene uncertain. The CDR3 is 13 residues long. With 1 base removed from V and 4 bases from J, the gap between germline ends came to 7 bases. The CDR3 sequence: CASSLEGSYGYTF. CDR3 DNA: TGTGCCAGCAGTTTAGAGGGTAGCTATGGCTACACCTTC.

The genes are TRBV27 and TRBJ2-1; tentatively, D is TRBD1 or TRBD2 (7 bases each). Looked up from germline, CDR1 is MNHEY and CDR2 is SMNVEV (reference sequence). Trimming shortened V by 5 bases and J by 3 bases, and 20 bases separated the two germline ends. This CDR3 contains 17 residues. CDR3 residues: CASSRAGRGHYYNEQFF. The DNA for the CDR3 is TGTGCCAGCAGTAGGGCAGGGAGGGGGCACTACTACAATGAGCAGTTCTTC.

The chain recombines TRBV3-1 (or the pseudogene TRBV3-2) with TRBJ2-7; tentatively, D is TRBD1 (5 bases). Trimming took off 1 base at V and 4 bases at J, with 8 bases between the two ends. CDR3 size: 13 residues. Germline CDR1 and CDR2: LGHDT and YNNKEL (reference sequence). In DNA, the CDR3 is TGTGCCAGCAGCCAAGGACAGAATTACGAGCAGTACTTC. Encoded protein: CASSQGQNYEQYF.

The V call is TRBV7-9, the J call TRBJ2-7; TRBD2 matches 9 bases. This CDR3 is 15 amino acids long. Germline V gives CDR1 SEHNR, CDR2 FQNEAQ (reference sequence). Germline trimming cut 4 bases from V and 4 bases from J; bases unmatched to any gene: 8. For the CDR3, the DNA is TGTGCCAGCAGCTATAGGGTAGCGGGAGTGTACGAGCAGTACTTC. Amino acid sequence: CASSYRVAGVYEQYF.

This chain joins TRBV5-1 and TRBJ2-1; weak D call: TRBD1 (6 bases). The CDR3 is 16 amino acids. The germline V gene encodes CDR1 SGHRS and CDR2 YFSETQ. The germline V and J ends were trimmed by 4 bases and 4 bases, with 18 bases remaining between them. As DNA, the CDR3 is TGCGCCAGCAGCCACGGCAGGGGCAGGGGTTACAATGAGCAGTTCTTC. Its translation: CASSHGRGRGYNEQFF.

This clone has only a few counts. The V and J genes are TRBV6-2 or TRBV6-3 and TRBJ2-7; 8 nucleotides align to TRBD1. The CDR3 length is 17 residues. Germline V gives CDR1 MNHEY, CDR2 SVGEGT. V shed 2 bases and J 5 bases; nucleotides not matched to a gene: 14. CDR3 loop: CASSYRFGSRGLHEQYF. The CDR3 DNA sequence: TGTGCCAGCAGTTACAGGTTTGGTTCCAGGGGGCTTCACGAGCAGTACTTC.